The 29 T cell receptor beta chains in this list originate from one sample, sequenced in a study of early T cells in non-severe SARS-CoV-2 infection. MiXCR, applied by TCRdb to the 5' RACE reads, yields one record per CDR3 protein. This table has about 76,000 distinct CDR3 sequences, 10% to 12% appearing once. Sequenced material: whole blood. The receptors derive from an adult who was a healthcare worker with PCR-confirmed SARS-CoV-2 infection or an uninfected control (not recorded which).

This clonotype came up many times. J is TRBJ1-1 and V is TRBV7-9; D ambiguous. V was trimmed by 5 bases and J by 1 base, leaving 8 bases between them. Germline CDR1 and CDR2: SEHNR and FQNEAQ (reference sequence). This CDR3 contains 13 residues. The CDR3 loop is CASSPTENTEAFF. CDR3 nucleotides: TGTGCCAGCAGCCCTACAGAGAACACTGAAGCTTTCTTT.

The rearrangement links TRBV7-2 to TRBJ1-1; no firm D call. The CDR3 length is 13 residues. Germline V CDR1 and CDR2: SGHTA, FQGNSA. V dropped 4 bases and J dropped 2 bases, with 8 bases sitting between them. The CDR3: CASSWVRNTEAFF. CDR3 DNA: TGTGCCAGCAGCTGGGTTCGAAACACTGAAGCTTTCTTT.

The chain is built from TRBV7-2 and TRBJ1-6; D perhaps matches TRBD1 (5 bases). Germline lookup yields CDR1 SGHTA and CDR2 FQGNSA. V was shortened by 5 bases and J by 8 bases, with 13 bases between the two germline ends. The CDR3 sequence is 14 residues long. In nucleotides, the CDR3 is TGTGCCAGCAGCCACCAGGTGGGGGATTCACCCCTCCACTTT. Translation: CASSHQVGDSPLHF.

This clonotype was seen repeatedly, ten times or more. This chain links TRBV20-1 with TRBJ1-5; 9 bases align to TRBD1. V dropped 5 bases and J dropped 4; count of bases not matched to a gene: 6. The germline gives CDR1 DFQATT, CDR2 SNEGSKA (reference sequence). This CDR3 comprises 14 residues. The CDR3 loop is CSARTGTGNQPQHF. CDR3 DNA sequence: TGCAGTGCTCGAACCGGGACAGGGAATCAGCCCCAGCATTTT.

This clonotype was seen at least ten times. The chain combines TRBV25-1 with TRBJ1-2; TRBD1 matches 9 bases. Germline-derived CDR1 and CDR2 are MGHDK and SYGVNS. The CDR3 consists of 14 residues. The V and J ends lost 5 bases and 2 bases, in that order; junction bases with no gene match: 3. In nucleotides, the CDR3 is TGTGCCAGCAGTCCGGACAGGGGAAACTATGGCTACACCTTC. It translates to CASSPDRGNYGYTF.

This clonotype has more than one count but fewer than ten. The rearrangement uses TRBV7-8 and TRBJ2-5; D unresolved. V lost 5 bases and J lost 1, with 11 bases in between. The germline CDR1 and CDR2 sequences are SGHVS and FQNEAQ. The CDR3 is 14 residues long. The CDR3: CASSLGWGQETQYF. The CDR3 DNA sequence: TGTGCCAGCAGCCTAGGGTGGGGCCAAGAGACCCAGTACTTC.

This clonotype has just a few counts. The V call is TRBV7-6, the J call TRBJ2-3; perhaps TRBD1 as D (6 bases). This CDR3 is 17 amino acids long. The V gene lost 5 bases and the J gene lost 0 bases, with 18 bases spanning the gap. Germline CDR1 SGHVS, CDR2 FNYEAQ. CDR3 sequence reads: CASSPRTATTSTDTQYF. The CDR3 DNA is TGTGCCAGCAGCCCCCGGACAGCCACGACTAGCACAGATACGCAGTATTTT.

This clonotype came up a few times. V usage is TRBV12-3 or TRBV12-4 and J usage is TRBJ2-2; D not resolved. The CDR3 runs 16 residues. With 1 base removed from V and 4 bases from J, the gap between germline ends came to 13 bases. This CDR3 is CASSLGNRVSTGELFF. The CDR3 DNA sequence: TGTGCCAGCAGTTTAGGGAATAGGGTTAGCACCGGGGAGCTGTTTTTT.

The chain combines TRBV5-1 with TRBJ2-2; no clear D gene. Deletions cut 2 bases from V and 4 bases from J, with 6 bases between. There are 13 residues in the CDR3. CDR1 is SGHRS and CDR2 is YFSETQ in the germline V gene. CDR3 DNA: TGCGCCAGCAGCTTATACTTCACCGGGGAGCTGTTTTTT. Its translation is CASSLYFTGELFF.

The chain has TRBV11-2 and TRBJ2-7, with D possibly being TRBD1 (6 bases). With 1 base removed from V and 4 bases from J, the gap between germline ends came to 17 bases. The CDR3 is made up of 16 amino acids. CDR1 and CDR2 (germline): SGHAT, FQNNGV. This CDR3 reads CASSLGVGAGPYEQYF. The CDR3 DNA follows: TGTGCCAGCAGCTTAGGGGTGGGGGCAGGACCTTACGAGCAGTACTTC.

This clonotype came up a few times. The chain is built from TRBV10-1 and TRBJ1-1, with D maybe TRBD1 (6 bases). The germline V and J ends were trimmed by 10 bases and 2 bases, with 17 bases remaining between them. Germline V CDR1 and CDR2: WNHNN, SYGVQD (reference sequence). There are 14 residues in the CDR3. This CDR3 reads CAKQGGSYNTEAFF. The DNA of the CDR3 is TGCGCCAAACAGGGTGGGTCTTATAACACTGAAGCTTTCTTT.

The DNA for the CDR3 is TGTGCCAGCAGCTACATGAGGGCTCCTCCGGAAGAGACCCAGTACTTC. Amino acids: CASSYMRAPPEETQYF. V and J are TRBV7-9 and TRBJ2-5; a possible D gene is TRBD2 (5 bases). CDR1 and CDR2 from the germline V gene are SEHNR and FQNEAQ (reference sequence). The CDR3 runs 16 residues. The V end was cut by 4 bases, the J end by 3 bases, with 18 bases between.

There are a few counts of this clonotype. This chain joins TRBV7-9 and TRBJ2-3; D is unresolved. Trimming removed 3 bases at V and 2 bases at J, with 9 bases between. Looked up from germline, CDR1 is SEHNR and CDR2 is FQNEAQ (reference sequence). The CDR3 length is 14 residues. In DNA form, the CDR3 reads TGTGCCAGCAGCTTTCCACTGAACACAGATACGCAGTATTTT. It encodes CASSFPLNTDTQYF. Variable domain in full (rest from reference TRBV7-9 and TRBJ2-3): DTGVSQNPRHKITKRGQNVTFRCDPISEHNRLYWYRQTLGQGPEFLTYFQNEAQLEKSRLLSDRFSAERPKGSFSTLEIQRTEQGDSAMYLCASSFPLNTDTQYFGPGTRLTVL.

The chain uses TRBV4-2 and TRBJ1-5; the D is unclear. CDR3 size: 15 residues. Trimming removed 0 bases from V and 6 bases from J, with 12 bases in between. The germline gives CDR1 LGHNA, CDR2 YNFKEQ. In DNA form, the CDR3 reads TGTGCCAGCAGCCAAGATAGGAGGAGCGGTCAGCCCCAGCATTTT. Its protein is CASSQDRRSGQPQHF.

About this clonotype: A much larger clonotype is one base distant, so this may be a read error. V usage is TRBV6-2 or TRBV6-3 and J usage is TRBJ2-4, with 7 nucleotides matching TRBD1. The CDR3 totals 16 residues. The germline V gene has CDR1 MNHEY and CDR2 SVGEGT. The CDR3 is CASSYFSGTAKNILYF. The CDR3 region has the DNA TGTGCCAGCAGTTACTTCTCGGGGACAGCCAAAAACATTCTGTACTTC.

This chain joins TRBV6-2 or TRBV6-3 and TRBJ2-4, with TRBD2 matching over 11 bases. The V gene end was trimmed by 0 bases and the J gene end by 6 bases; junction bases not matched to a gene: 4. The length of the CDR3 is 16 residues. CDR1 MNHEY and CDR2 SVGEGT come from the germline V gene. CDR3 region: CASSYSDLAGGNIQYF. Written as DNA, the CDR3 is TGTGCCAGCAGTTACTCGGACCTAGCGGGGGGAAACATTCAGTACTTC.

The sample holds many counts of this clonotype. In DNA, the CDR3 is TGTGCCAGCTCACCTCCCCGACAGAACACTGAAGCTTTCTTT. Translated, it gives CASSPPRQNTEAFF. This chain uses TRBV18 with TRBJ1-1; D uncertain. The germline V and J ends were trimmed by 3 bases and 1 base, with 9 bases remaining between them. Germline-derived CDR1 and CDR2 are KGHSH and LQKENI. The CDR3 consists of 14 residues.

This clonotype was found a few times. V is TRBV7-8 and J is TRBJ2-5; 12 bases are shared with TRBD1. CDR1 is SGHVS, CDR2 FQNEAQ, per germline. With 3 bases clipped from V and 7 bases from J, the junction kept 6 bases outside the gene matches. The CDR3 runs 15 residues. In DNA, the CDR3 is TGTGCCAGCAGCTTCGGGACAGGGGGCGATGGGACCCAGTACTTC. Encoded protein: CASSFGTGGDGTQYF.

In this sample, this clonotype turned up many times. The rearrangement links TRBV20-1 to TRBJ2-7; 11 bases match TRBD2. J was trimmed by 6 bases and V by 3 bases; bases with no gene match: 7. Germline assignment: CDR1 DFQATT and CDR2 SNEGSKA (reference sequence). The CDR3 totals 14 residues. The DNA for the CDR3 is TGCAGTGCTAGTTATAGCGGGGGGGCCTTCGAGCAGTACTTC. Amino acids: CSASYSGGAFEQYF.

The rearrangement uses TRBV7-9 and TRBJ2-5; maybe TRBD2 (5 bases). V was pared by 5 bases and J by 7 bases, with 14 bases between. Germline V gene lookup returns CDR1 SEHNR and CDR2 FQNEAQ (reference sequence). The CDR3 extends over 13 amino acids. The CDR3 coding sequence is TGTGCCAGCAGCCCGGACTGGGGATTGACCCAGTACTTC. Its translation: CASSPDWGLTQYF.

The DNA of the CDR3 is TGTGCCAGTAGTATGCGACAGGGGGCTGACACCGGGGAGCTGTTTTTT. It yields the protein CASSMRQGADTGELFF. The chain couples TRBV19 to TRBJ2-2; 10 nucleotides agree with TRBD1. CDR1 and CDR2 from the germline V gene are LNHDA and SQIVND (reference sequence). This CDR3 spans 16 amino acids. V shed 3 bases, J shed 3 bases, and the junction held 4 bases outside the gene matches.

V and J are TRBV5-1 and TRBJ1-4; D perhaps matches TRBD1 (6 bases). The ends were cut back, 5 bases at V and 4 bases at J, with 15 bases in the middle. Looked up from germline, CDR1 is SGHRS and CDR2 is YFSETQ. The CDR3 length is 15 residues. The CDR3 here is CASRERGAFNEKLFF. CDR3 in DNA: TGCGCCAGCAGAGAACGGGGGGCCTTTAATGAAAAACTGTTTTTT.

This clonotype was picked up many times. This chain links TRBV4-1 with TRBJ2-2, with 8 nucleotides matching TRBD2. Losses at the gene ends were 4 bases for V and 6 bases for J; bases not matched to a gene: 7. The germline CDR1 and CDR2 sequences are MGHRA and YSYEKL. The CDR3 is made up of 15 amino acids. The CDR3 here is CASSPNGGEAGELFF. In nucleotides, the CDR3 is TGCGCCAGCAGCCCTAACGGGGGGGAGGCCGGGGAGCTGTTTTTT.

J is TRBJ1-1 and V is TRBV5-6; unclear D gene. V dropped 2 bases and J dropped 1 base, with 9 bases sitting between them. This CDR3 is 14 amino acids long. Germline-derived CDR1 and CDR2 are SGHDT and YYEEEE. The chain's CDR3 is CASSFVARNTEAFF. The CDR3 DNA sequence: TGTGCCAGCAGCTTCGTAGCTAGGAACACTGAAGCTTTCTTT.

In its sample, this clonotype was seen a few times. The CDR3 region has the DNA TGCAGCGTTTTAGAGAGTAGACACATTCAGTACTTC. Translating gives CSVLESRHIQYF. The chain couples TRBV29-1 to TRBJ2-4; D is unresolved. Germline CDR1 reads SQVTM; CDR2 reads ANQGSEA. V dropped 5 bases and J dropped 8 bases, with 13 bases sitting between them. The length of the CDR3 is 12 residues.

This clonotype was seen only a few times. The chain links TRBV5-1 to TRBJ1-6; no clear D. V was trimmed by 4 bases and J by 2 bases, leaving 13 bases between them. Germline lookup yields CDR1 SGHRS and CDR2 YFSETQ. CDR3 length: 16 amino acids. The CDR3 region has the DNA TGCGCCAGCAGCAAGGGTCGACTAACCTATAATTCACCCCTCCACTTT. Residues: CASSKGRLTYNSPLHF. Complete variable domain (other parts from reference TRBV5-1 and TRBJ1-6): KAGVTQTPRYLIKTRGQQVTLSCSPISGHRSVSWYQQTPGQGLQFLFEYFSETQRNKGNFPGRFSGRQFSNSRSEMNVSTLELGDSALYLCASSKGRLTYNSPLHFGNGTRLTVT.

To note about this clonotype: This clone may be a read error of a much larger clone one base away. The chain couples TRBV5-1 to TRBJ2-1, with D possibly being TRBD1 or TRBD2 (5 bases each). The V and J ends lost 2 bases and 9 bases respectively, with 18 bases between them. The CDR3 is 15 residues long. CDR1 is SGHRS, CDR2 YFSETQ, per germline. The CDR3 region is CASSLRGRPPREQFF. The CDR3 region has the DNA TGCGCCAGCAGCTTAAGGGGACGCCCACCCCGTGAGCAGTTCTTC.

A few counts support this clonotype. This chain connects TRBV7-7 to TRBJ2-3, with 7 nucleotides matching TRBD1. The V gene's germline CDR1 is SSHAT and CDR2 FNYEAQ (reference sequence). The J segment lost 5 bases and the V segment lost 5 bases, leaving 13 bases of the junction unmatched. This CDR3 is built from 16 residues. The CDR3: CASSHRQGARIDTQYF. The CDR3 region has the DNA TGTGCCAGCAGCCACCGACAGGGCGCAAGGATAGATACGCAGTATTTT. The variable domain in full, completed from reference TRBV7-7 and TRBJ2-3, reads GAGVSQSPRYKVTKRGQDVTLRCDPISSHATLYWYQQALGQGPEFLTYFNYEAQPDKSGLPSDRFSAERPEGSISTLTIQRTEQRDSAMYRCASSHRQGARIDTQYFGPGTRLTVL.

V is TRBV12-3 or TRBV12-4 and J is TRBJ2-5; TRBD2 matches 8 bases. The ends lost 3 bases at V and 1 base at J; junction bases unmatched: 7. This CDR3 comprises 16 residues. The DNA of the CDR3 is TGTGCCAGCAGTTTCGGACTAGCAGAACCCCAAGAGACCCAGTACTTC. Protein sequence: CASSFGLAEPQETQYF.